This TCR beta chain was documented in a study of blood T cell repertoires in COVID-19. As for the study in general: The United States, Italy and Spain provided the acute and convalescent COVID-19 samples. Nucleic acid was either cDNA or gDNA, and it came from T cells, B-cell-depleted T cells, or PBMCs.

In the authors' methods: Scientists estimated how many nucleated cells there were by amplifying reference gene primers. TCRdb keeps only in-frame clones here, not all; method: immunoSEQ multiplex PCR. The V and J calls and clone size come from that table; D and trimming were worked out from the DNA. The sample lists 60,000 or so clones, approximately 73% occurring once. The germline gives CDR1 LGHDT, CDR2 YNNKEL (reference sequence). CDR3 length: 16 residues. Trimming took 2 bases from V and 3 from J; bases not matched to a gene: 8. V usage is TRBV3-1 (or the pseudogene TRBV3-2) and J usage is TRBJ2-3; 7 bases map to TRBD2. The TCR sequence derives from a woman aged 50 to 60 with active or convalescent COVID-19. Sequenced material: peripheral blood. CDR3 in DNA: TGTGCCAGCAGCCAACGAGGGAGGGCGGGGACAGATACGCAGTATTTT. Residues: CASSQRGRAGTDTQYF.